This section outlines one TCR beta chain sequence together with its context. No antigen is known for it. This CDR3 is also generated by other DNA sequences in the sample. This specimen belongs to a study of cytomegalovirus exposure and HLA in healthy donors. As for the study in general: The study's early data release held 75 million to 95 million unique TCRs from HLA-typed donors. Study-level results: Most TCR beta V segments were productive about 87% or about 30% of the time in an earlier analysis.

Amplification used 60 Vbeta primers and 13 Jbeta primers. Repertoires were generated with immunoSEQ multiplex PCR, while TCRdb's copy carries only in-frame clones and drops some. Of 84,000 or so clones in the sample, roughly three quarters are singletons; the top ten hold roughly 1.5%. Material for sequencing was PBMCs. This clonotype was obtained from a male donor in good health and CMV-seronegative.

The CDR3 is CASSLYSDTQYF. CDR3 in DNA: TGTGCCAGCAGCTTGTATAGCGATACGCAGTATTTT. V gene TRBV11-2 combines with J gene TRBJ2-3; no definite D call. The CDR3 runs to 12 residues. Deletions cut 3 bases from V and 6 bases from J, with 7 bases between. Germline CDR1 SGHAT, CDR2 FQNNGV. Complete variable domain (other parts from reference TRBV11-2 and TRBJ2-3): EAGVAQSPRYKIIEKRQSVAFWCNPISGHATLYWYQQILGQGPKLLIQFQNNGVVDDSQLPKDRFSAERLKGVDSTLKIQPAKLEDSAVYLCASSLYSDTQYFGPGTRLTVL.